This T cell receptor beta chain was sequenced during a study of blood T cell repertoires in COVID-19. Study as a whole: Sites in the United States, Italy and Spain provided acute and convalescent COVID-19 samples. Nucleic acid was either cDNA or gDNA, and it came from T cells, B-cell-depleted T cells, or PBMCs.

The V gene's germline CDR1 is SGHDT and CDR2 YYEEEE. The V end was cut by 3 bases, the J end by 4 bases, with 22 bases between. CDR3 length equals 17 residues. In the study's own analysis: For nucleated cells, counts were estimated from reference gene primer amplification. Assay used: immunoSEQ multiplex PCR; TCRdb lists only in-frame clones, some missing. Clonal size and the V and J genes are those of that table, whereas D and trimming came from the DNA. The data contain roughly 160,000 clones, more than 85% of them singletons. V usage is TRBV5-6 and J usage is TRBJ2-5; perhaps TRBD1 as D (6 bases). The sample taken for sequencing was peripheral blood. This clonotype was obtained from a man in his late teens or twenties with acute or convalescent COVID-19. In DNA, the CDR3 is TGTGCCAGCAGCTCTCCTTCTTTTGTGGGGGCACGAGAGACCCAGTACTTC. This sequence encodes CASSSPSFVGARETQYF.